Here is one T cell receptor (beta chain) with its context. The data are from a study of blood T cell repertoires in COVID-19. The CDR3 is 19 residues long. CDR1 is LNHNV and CDR2 is YYDKDF in the germline V gene (reference sequence). The V gene lost 5 bases and the J gene lost 1 base, with 26 bases spanning the gap. Libraries were prepared by immunoSEQ multiplex PCR; TCRdb keeps only in-frame clonotypes and omits some of them. The repertoire has tens of thousands of clones, around 79% of them found once; the top ten carry about 29%. This TCR was recovered from a human donor in a cohort sampled during active COVID-19. Sequenced sample: peripheral blood. The chain joins TRBV15 to TRBJ1-1, with TRBD1 as a possible D gene (6 bases). CDR3 amino acids: CATSEKVRWTVTRNTEAFF. DNA of the CDR3: TGTGCCACCAGCGAGAAGGTTCGATGGACAGTCACTAGGAACACTGAAGCTTTCTTT.